The rows below give T cell receptor beta chains drawn from one sample of a study of blood T cell repertoires in COVID-19. Assay: immunoSEQ multiplex PCR; the TCRdb copy retains only in-frame clones and omits some. The sample has about 120,000 clones; 90% are singletons. Sequencing was done on a sample of peripheral blood. Every receptor here comes from a woman aged 55 to 70 with COVID-19, enrolled during active disease. CDR3s include the opening cysteine and the closing phenylalanine or tryptophan. D genes are given only for firm matches.

d_gene	v_gene	j_gene	len	CDR3aa	CDR3nt
-	TRBV6-2/TRBV6-3	TRBJ2-7	12	CASSQGPTSSYF	TGTGCCAGCAGTCAGGGTCCGACTAGTTCCTACTTC
-	TRBV4-3	TRBJ2-3	16	CASSPGAGGRTDTQYF	TGCGCCAGCAGCCCCGGTGCCGGGGGAAGGACAGATACGCAGTATTTT
TRBD1	TRBV11-2	TRBJ2-5	17	CASSSRPFRGREETQYF	TGTGCCAGCAGCTCCCGCCCATTCAGGGGGCGCGAGGAGACCCAGTACTTC
-	TRBV18	TRBJ1-2	13	CASSPALNSGYTF	TGTGCCAGCTCACCAGCCCTAAATAGTGGCTACACCTTC
-	TRBV27	TRBJ1-3	13	CASSFSSGNTIYF	TGTGCCAGCAGTTTCAGCTCTGGAAACACCATATATTTT
TRBD2	TRBV4-1	TRBJ2-7	18	CASSQVGIGGGATYEQYF	TGCGCCAGCAGCCAAGTGGGGATTGGCGGGGGGGCGACCTACGAGCAGTACTTC
TRBD1	TRBV4-1	TRBJ1-2	17	CASSQPVLRTGDYGYTF	TGCGCCAGCAGCCAGCCGGTCCTTAGGACAGGGGACTATGGCTACACCTTC
TRBD2	TRBV6-5	TRBJ2-3	15	CASKETSGGADTQYF	TGTGCCAGCAAAGAGACTAGCGGGGGGGCAGATACGCAGTATTTT
TRBD1	TRBV20-1	TRBJ2-7	11	CSAKGASEQYF	TGCAGTGCTAAGGGGGCTTCGGAGCAGTACTTC
TRBD1	TRBV19	TRBJ2-3	15	CASSIVQGGTDTQYF	TGTGCCAGTAGTATAGTGCAGGGGGGCACAGATACGCAGTATTTT
-	TRBV19	TRBJ2-7	15	CASSRAGLSSYEQYF	TGTGCCAGTAGTCGAGCGGGCCTCAGCTCCTACGAGCAGTACTTC
-	TRBV5-1	TRBJ2-7	14	CASSPDITAYEQYF	TGCGCCAGCAGTCCAGACATAACGGCCTACGAGCAGTACTTC
-	TRBV4-3	TRBJ2-2	15	CASSHLRSAAGELFF	TGCGCCAGCAGCCACCTAAGGTCCGCGGCCGGGGAGCTGTTTTTT
-	TRBV7-2	TRBJ1-4	17	CASSLVQGTATNEKLFF	TGTGCCAGCAGCTTAGTGCAGGGAACTGCTACTAATGAAAAACTGTTTTTT
-	TRBV18	TRBJ2-7	13	CASRSGNQDEQYF	TGTGCCAGCCGGTCAGGGAATCAGGACGAGCAGTACTTC
-	TRBV19	TRBJ2-7	14	CASSIGPGGYEQYF	TGTGCCAGTAGTATAGGTCCGGGTGGCTACGAGCAGTACTTC